The clone carrying this T cell receptor beta chain was seen a handful of times. This record comes from a study of CD8 T cells in ankylosing spondylitis. The V end lost 6 bases, the J end lost 4 bases, and 22 bases lay between the germline ends. CDR3 length equals 17 residues. Germline CDR1 and CDR2: ENHRY and SYGVKD. TCRdb analysed the 5' RACE reads with MiXCR anew, one entry per CDR3 protein. This sample has 250,000 to 300,000 distinct CDR3 sequences, with 15% to 20% found just once. This TCR was sampled from a male donor with ankylosing spondylitis or in good health (not recorded which). The sample was blood, either unsorted or a sorted T cell fraction (not recorded which). This chain links TRBV10-3 with TRBJ2-1; D might be TRBD1 or TRBD2, each matching 5 bases. The CDR3 DNA sequence: TGTGCCATCAGGGGCAAGGGGCCGAGCGGTCTTTACAATGAGCAGTTCTTC. Protein product: CAIRGKGPSGLYNEQFF.